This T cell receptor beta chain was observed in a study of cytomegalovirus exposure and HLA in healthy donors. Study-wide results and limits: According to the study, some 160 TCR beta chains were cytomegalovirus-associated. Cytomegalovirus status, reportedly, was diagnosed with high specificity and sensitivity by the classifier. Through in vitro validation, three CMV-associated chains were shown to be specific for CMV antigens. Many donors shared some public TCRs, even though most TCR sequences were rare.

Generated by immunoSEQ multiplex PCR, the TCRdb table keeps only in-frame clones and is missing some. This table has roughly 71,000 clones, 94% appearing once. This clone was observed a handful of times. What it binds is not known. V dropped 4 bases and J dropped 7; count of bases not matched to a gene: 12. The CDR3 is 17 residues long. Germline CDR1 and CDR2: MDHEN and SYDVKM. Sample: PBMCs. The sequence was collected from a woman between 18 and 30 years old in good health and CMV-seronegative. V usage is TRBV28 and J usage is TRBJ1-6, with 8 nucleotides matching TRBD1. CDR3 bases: TGTGCCAGCAGTTCCCCTCAGCGACAGGGGCGAAATTCACCCCTCCACTTT. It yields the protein CASSSPQRQGRNSPLHF.